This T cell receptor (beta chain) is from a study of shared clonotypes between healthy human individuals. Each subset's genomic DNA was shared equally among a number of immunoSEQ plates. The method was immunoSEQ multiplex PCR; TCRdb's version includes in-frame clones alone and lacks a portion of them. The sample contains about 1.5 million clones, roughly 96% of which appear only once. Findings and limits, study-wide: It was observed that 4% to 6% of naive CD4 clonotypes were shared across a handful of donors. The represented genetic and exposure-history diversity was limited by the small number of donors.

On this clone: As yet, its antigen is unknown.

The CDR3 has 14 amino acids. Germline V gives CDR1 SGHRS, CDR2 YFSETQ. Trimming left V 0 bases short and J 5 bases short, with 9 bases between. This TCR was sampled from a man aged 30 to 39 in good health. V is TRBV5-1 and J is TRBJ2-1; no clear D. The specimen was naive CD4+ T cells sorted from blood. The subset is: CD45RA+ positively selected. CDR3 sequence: CASSLVGFDNEQFF. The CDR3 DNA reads TGCGCCAGCAGCTTGGTGGGCTTTGACAATGAGCAGTTCTTC.